The clone carrying this T cell receptor (beta chain) is a singleton in its sample. In germline, CDR1 is SGHRS, CDR2 YFSETQ. This CDR3 contains 16 residues. With 1 base clipped from V and 5 bases from J, the junction kept 6 bases outside the gene matches. This sample is part of a study of blood T cell repertoires in COVID-19. Produced via immunoSEQ multiplex PCR; TCRdb's table is partial and in-frame only. The sample consists of fewer than 200,000 clones, approximately 88% of them appearing once. Sequences were obtained from peripheral blood. The source of this sequence is a woman of 80 years or more with active or convalescent COVID-19. The genes are TRBV5-1 and TRBJ2-2; 9 nucleotides match TRBD1. DNA for the CDR3: TGCGCCAGCAGCTTGATGTTGGGACAGGGAACCGGGGAGCTGTTTTTT. Its translation is CASSLMLGQGTGELFF.